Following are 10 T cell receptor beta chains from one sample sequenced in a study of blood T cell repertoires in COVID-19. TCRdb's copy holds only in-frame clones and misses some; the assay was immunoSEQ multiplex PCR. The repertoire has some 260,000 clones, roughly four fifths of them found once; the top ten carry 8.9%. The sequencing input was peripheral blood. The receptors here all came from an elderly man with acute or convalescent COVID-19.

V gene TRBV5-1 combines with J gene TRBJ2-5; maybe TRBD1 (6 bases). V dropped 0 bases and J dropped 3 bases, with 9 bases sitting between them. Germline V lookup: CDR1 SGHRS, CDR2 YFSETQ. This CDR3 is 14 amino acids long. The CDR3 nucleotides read TGCGCCAGCAGCTTGGGGGGGCAGGAAGAGACCCAGTACTTC. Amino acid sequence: CASSLGGQEETQYF.

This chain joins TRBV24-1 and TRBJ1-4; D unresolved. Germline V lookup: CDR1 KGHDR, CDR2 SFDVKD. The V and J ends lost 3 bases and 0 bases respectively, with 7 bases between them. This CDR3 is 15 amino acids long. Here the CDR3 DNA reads TGTGCCACCAGTGATCCCTCTGCAACTAATGAAAAACTGTTTTTT. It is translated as CATSDPSATNEKLFF.

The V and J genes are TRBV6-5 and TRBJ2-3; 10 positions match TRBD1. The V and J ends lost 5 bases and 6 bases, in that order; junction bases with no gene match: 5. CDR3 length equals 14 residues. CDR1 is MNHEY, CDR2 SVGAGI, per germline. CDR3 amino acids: CASSRDRGGDTQYF. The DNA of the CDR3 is TGTGCCAGCAGTAGGGACAGGGGAGGGGATACGCAGTATTTT.

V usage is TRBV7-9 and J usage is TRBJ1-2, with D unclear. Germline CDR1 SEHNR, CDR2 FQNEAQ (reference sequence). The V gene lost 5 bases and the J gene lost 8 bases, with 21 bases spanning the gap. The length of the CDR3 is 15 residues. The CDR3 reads CASSQTFSGGGGYTF. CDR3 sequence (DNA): TGTGCCAGCAGCCAAACGTTTTCGGGAGGCGGGGGCTACACCTTC. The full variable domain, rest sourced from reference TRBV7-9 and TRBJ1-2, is DTGVSQNPRHKITKRGQNVTFRCDPISEHNRLYWYRQTLGQGPEFLTYFQNEAQLEKSRLLSDRFSAERPKGSFSTLEIQRTEQGDSAMYLCASSQTFSGGGGYTFGSGTRLTVV.

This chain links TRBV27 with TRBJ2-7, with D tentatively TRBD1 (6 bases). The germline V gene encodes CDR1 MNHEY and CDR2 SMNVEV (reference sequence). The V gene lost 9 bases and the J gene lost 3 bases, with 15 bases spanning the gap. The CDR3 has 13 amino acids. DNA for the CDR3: TGTGCCAGTTCCCGGGACAATTTCTACGAGCAGTACTTC. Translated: CASSRDNFYEQYF.

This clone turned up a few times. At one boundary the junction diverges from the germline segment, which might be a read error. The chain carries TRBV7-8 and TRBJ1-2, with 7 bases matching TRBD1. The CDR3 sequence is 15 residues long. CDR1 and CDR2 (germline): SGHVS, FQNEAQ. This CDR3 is CASSVAGTVAIGYTF. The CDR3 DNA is TGTGCCAGCAGCGTAGCGGGGACAGTGGCGATCGGCTACACCTTC.

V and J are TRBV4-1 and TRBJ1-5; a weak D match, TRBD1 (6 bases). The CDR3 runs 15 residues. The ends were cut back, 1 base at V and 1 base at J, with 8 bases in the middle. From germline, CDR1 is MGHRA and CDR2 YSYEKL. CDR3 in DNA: TGCGCCAGCAGCCAAGGAGGGACAAGCAATCAGCCCCAGCATTTT. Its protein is CASSQGGTSNQPQHF.

For the CDR3, the DNA is TGCGCCAGCAGCTTGGCCGGGGGGCGCGATGGCTACACCTTC. This codes for CASSLAGGRDGYTF. The J gene is TRBJ1-2, the V gene TRBV5-1; D is perhaps TRBD1 (6 bases). In germline, CDR1 is SGHRS, CDR2 YFSETQ. V was cut by 0 bases and J by 6 bases, with 12 bases left in between. The CDR3 covers 14 residues.

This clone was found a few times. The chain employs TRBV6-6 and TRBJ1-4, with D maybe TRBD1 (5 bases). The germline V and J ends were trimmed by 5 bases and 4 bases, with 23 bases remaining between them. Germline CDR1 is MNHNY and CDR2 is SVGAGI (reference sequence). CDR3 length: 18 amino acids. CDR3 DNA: TGTGCCAGCAGTCCCTTCGGGGGTTCGACTACATTTAATGAAAAACTGTTTTTT. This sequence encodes CASSPFGGSTTFNEKLFF.

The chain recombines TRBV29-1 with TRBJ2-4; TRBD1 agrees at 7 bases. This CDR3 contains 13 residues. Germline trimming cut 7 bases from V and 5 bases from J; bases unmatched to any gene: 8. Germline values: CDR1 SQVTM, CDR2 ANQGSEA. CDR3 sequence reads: CSATGQSQNIQYF. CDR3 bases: TGCAGCGCCACGGGACAGTCCCAAAACATTCAGTACTTC.